This T cell receptor (beta chain) stems from a study of CD8+ T cells in alopecia areata. Whole-study results and caveats: Normal scalp showed lower clonality than lesional scalp, especially alopecia totalis/universalis.

The length of the CDR3 is 12 residues. Trimming took off 8 bases at V and 5 bases at J, with 13 bases between the two ends. The germline gives CDR1 SQVTM, CDR2 ANQGSEA. Alopecia areata patients provided lesional scalp punch biopsies and peripheral blood, both collected for the study. The sequencing template was cDNA reverse transcribed from extracted RNA. Sequencing was performed with immunoSEQ multiplex PCR; in TCRdb, only in-frame clones are kept and a portion is missing. The table records approximately 120,000 clones, around 45% of them present only once. This clone was seen a few times. Its antigen is not known.

This sequence was found in a human donor with alopecia areata. This chain uses TRBV29-1 with TRBJ2-1; D possibly matches TRBD1 or TRBD2 (5 bases each). Sequencing was done on a sample of NKG2D-low CD8+ T cells sorted from blood. The CDR3 nucleotides are TGCAGCCCTCGGGACCCAAACAATGAGCAGTTCTTC. Translating gives CSPRDPNNEQFF.